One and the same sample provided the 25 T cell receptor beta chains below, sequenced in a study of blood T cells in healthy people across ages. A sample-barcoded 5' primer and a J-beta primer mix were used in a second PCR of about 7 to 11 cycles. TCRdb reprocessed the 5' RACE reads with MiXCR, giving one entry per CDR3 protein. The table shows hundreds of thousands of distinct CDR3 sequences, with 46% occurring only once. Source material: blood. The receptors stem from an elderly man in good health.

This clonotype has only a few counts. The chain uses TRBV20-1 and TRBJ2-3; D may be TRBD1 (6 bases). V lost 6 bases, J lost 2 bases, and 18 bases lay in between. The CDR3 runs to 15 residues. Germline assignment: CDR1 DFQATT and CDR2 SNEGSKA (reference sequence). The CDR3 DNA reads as TGCAGTGCCCCCACAGGGTCCGGGAACACAGATACGCAGTATTTT. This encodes CSAPTGSGNTDTQYF.

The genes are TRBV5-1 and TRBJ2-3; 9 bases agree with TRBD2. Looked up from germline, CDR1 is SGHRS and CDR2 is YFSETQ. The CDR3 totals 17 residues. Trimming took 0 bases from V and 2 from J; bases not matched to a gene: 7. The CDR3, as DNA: TGCGCCAGCAGCTTGGAAGTAGCGGGAGATATCACAGATACGCAGTATTTT. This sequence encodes CASSLEVAGDITDTQYF.

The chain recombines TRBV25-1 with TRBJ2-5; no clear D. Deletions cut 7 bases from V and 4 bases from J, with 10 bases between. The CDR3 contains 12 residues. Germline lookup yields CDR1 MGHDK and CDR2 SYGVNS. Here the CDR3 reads CASISDGETQYF. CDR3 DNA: TGTGCCAGCATTTCCGATGGAGAGACCCAGTACTTC. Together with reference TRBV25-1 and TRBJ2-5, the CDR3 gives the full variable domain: EADIYQTPRYLVIGTGKKITLECSQTMGHDKMYWYQQDPGMELHLIHYSYGVNSTEKGDLSSESTVSRIRTEHFPLTLESARPSHTSQYLCASISDGETQYFGPGTRLLVL.

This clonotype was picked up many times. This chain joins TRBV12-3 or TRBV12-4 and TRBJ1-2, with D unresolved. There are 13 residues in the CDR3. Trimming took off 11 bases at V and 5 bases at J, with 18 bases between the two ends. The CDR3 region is CAVIVGPGYGYTF. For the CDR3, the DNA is TGTGCCGTGATCGTAGGACCCGGGTATGGCTACACCTTC.

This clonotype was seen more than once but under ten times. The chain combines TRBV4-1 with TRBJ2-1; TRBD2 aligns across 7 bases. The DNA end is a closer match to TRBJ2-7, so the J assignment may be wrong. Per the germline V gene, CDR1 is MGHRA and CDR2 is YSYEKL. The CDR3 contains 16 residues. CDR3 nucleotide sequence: TGCGCCAGCAGCCAAGGGGGGGGAAGCTCCTACAATGAGCAGTACTTC. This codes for CASSQGGGSSYNEQYF.

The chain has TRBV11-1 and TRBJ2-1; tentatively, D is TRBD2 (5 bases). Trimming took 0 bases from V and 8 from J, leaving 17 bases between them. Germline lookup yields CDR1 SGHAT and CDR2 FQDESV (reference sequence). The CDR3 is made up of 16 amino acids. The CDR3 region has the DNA TGTGCCAGCAGCTTAGCTGGGGTTAGCGTATGGTATGAGCAGTTCTTC. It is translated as CASSLAGVSVWYEQFF.

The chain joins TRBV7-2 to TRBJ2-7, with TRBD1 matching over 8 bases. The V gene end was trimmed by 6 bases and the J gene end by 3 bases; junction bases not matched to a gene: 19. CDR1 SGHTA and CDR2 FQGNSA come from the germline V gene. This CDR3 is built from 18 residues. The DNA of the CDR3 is TGTGCCAGCAGTACACGAGGGGTTGCGGGACAGGCACGCTACGAGCAGTACTTC. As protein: CASSTRGVAGQARYEQYF.

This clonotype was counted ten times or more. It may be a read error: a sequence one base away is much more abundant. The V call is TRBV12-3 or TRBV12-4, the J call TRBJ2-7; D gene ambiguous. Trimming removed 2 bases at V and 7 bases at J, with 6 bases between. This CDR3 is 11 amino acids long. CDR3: CASSLSDEQYF. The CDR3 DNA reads TGTGCCAGCAGTTTAAGTGATGAGCAGTACTTC.

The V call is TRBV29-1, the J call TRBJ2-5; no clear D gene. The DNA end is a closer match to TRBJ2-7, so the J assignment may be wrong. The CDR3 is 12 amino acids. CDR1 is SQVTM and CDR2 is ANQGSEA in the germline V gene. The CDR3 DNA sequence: TGCAGCGTGGCGGACGTCGCCTACGAGCAGTACTTC. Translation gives CSVADVAYEQYF.

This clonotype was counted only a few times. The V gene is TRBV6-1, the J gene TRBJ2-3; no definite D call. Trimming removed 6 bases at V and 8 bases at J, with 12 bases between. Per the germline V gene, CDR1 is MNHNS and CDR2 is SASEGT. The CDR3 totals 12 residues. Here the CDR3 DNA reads TGTGCCAGCAGGGACGCATCCGGTACGCAGTATTTT. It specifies CASRDASGTQYF.

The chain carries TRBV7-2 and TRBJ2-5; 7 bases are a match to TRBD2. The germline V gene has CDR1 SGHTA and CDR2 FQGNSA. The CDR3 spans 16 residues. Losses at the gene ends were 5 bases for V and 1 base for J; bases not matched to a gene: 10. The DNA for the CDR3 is TGTGCCAGCAGCCCTATGGCGCTAGCGGCCCAAGAGACCCAGTACTTC. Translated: CASSPMALAAQETQYF.

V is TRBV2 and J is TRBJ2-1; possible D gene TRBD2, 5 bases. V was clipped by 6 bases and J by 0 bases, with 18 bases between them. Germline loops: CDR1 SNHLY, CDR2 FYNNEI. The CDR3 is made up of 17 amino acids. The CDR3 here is CASSPSSSFGSYNEQFF. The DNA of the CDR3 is TGTGCCAGCAGCCCCAGTTCTAGCTTCGGCTCCTACAATGAGCAGTTCTTC.

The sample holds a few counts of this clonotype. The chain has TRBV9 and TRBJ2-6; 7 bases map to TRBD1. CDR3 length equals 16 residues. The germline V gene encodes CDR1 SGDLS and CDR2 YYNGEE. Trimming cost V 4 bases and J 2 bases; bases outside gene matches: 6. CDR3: CASSPDRWAGANVLTF. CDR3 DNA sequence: TGTGCCAGCAGCCCGGACAGGTGGGCTGGGGCCAACGTCCTGACTTTC.

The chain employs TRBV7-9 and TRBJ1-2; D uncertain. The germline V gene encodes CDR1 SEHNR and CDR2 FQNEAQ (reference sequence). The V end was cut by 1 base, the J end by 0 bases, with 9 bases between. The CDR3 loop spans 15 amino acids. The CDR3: CASSLGPTTNYGYTF. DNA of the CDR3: TGTGCCAGCAGCTTAGGACCAACAACTAACTATGGCTACACCTTC. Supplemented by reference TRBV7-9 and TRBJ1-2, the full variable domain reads DTGVSQNPRHKITKRGQNVTFRCDPISEHNRLYWYRQTLGQGPEFLTYFQNEAQLEKSRLLSDRFSAERPKGSFSTLEIQRTEQGDSAMYLCASSLGPTTNYGYTFGSGTRLTVV.

The CDR3 nucleotides are TGTGCCAGCAGCTTGGAGTCGGGACAGGCCCGTTCAGCTTTCTTT. Encoded protein: CASSLESGQARSAFF. This chain links TRBV7-2 with TRBJ1-1; 8 bases are shared with TRBD1. Germline assignment: CDR1 SGHTA and CDR2 FQGNSA. This CDR3 has 15 residues. V lost 3 bases to trimming and J lost 10 bases; unmatched junction nucleotides: 13.

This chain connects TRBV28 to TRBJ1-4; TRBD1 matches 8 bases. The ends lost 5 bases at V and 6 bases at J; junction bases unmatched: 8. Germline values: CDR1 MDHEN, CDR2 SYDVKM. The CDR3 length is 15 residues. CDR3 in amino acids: CASSGQGKGDEKLFF. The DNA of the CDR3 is TGTGCCAGCAGTGGACAGGGTAAGGGAGATGAAAAACTGTTTTTT.

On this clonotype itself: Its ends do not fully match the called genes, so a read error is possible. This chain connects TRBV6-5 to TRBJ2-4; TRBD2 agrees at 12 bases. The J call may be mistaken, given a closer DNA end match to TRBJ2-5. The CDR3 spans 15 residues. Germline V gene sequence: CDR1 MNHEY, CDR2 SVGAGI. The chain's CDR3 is CANSPRTSGEETQYF. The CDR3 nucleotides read TGTGCCAACAGTCCACGGACTAGCGGGGAAGAGACCCAGTACTTC.

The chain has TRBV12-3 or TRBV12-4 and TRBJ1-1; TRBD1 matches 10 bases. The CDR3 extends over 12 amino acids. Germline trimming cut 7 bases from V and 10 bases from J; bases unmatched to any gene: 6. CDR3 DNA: TGTGCCAGCACTAGACAGGGGGCCTTAGCTTTCTTT. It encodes CASTRQGALAFF.

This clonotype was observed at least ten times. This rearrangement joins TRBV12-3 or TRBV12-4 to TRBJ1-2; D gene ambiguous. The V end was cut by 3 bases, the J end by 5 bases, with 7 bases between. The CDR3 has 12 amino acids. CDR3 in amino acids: CASSLDGYGYTF. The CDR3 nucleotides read TGTGCCAGCAGTTTGGATGGGTATGGCTACACCTTC.

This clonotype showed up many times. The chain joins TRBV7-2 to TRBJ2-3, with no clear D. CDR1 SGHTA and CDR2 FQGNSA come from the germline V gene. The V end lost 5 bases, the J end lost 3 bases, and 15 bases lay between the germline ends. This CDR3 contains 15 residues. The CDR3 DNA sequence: TGTGCCAGCAGCACCAATGGCCACCCGACAGATACGCAGTATTTT. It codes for CASSTNGHPTDTQYF.

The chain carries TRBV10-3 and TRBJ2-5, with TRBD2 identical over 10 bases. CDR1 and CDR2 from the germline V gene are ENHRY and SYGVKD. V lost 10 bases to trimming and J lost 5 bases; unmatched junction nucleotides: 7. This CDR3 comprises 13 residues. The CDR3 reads CATSGRAGETQYF. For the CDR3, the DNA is TGTGCCACAAGCGGGAGGGCCGGGGAGACCCAGTACTTC.

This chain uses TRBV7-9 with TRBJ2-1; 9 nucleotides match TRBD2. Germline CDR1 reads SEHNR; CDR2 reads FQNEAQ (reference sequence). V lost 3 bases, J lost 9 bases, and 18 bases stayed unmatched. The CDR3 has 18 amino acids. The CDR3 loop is CASSFKLAGTGDGSEQFF. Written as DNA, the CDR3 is TGTGCCAGCAGCTTCAAACTAGCGGGCACAGGGGATGGCAGTGAGCAGTTCTTC.

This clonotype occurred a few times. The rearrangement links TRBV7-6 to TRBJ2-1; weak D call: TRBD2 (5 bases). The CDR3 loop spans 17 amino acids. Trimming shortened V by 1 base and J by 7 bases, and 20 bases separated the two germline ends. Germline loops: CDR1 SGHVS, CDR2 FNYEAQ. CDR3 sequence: CASSLGLGNSRGNEQFF. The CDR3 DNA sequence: TGTGCCAGCAGCTTAGGATTGGGCAACTCTCGGGGTAATGAGCAGTTCTTC. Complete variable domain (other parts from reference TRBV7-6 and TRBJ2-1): GAGVSQSPRYKVTKRGQDVALRCDPISGHVSLYWYRQALGQGPEFLTYFNYEAQQDKSGLPNDRFSAERPEGSISTLTIQRTEQRDSAMYRCASSLGLGNSRGNEQFFGPGTRLTVL.

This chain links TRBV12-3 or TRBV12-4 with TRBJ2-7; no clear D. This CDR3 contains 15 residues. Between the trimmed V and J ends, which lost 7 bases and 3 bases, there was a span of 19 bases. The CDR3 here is CASIPEPGPYYEQYF. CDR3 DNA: TGTGCCAGCATTCCCGAGCCAGGCCCGTACTACGAGCAGTACTTC.

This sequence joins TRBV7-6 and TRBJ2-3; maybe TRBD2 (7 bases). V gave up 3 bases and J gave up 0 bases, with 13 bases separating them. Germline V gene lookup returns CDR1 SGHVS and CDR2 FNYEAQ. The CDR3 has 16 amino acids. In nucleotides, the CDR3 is TGTGCCAGCAGCTTTCTTGAGGGGGGGAGCACAGATACGCAGTATTTT. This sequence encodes CASSFLEGGSTDTQYF.